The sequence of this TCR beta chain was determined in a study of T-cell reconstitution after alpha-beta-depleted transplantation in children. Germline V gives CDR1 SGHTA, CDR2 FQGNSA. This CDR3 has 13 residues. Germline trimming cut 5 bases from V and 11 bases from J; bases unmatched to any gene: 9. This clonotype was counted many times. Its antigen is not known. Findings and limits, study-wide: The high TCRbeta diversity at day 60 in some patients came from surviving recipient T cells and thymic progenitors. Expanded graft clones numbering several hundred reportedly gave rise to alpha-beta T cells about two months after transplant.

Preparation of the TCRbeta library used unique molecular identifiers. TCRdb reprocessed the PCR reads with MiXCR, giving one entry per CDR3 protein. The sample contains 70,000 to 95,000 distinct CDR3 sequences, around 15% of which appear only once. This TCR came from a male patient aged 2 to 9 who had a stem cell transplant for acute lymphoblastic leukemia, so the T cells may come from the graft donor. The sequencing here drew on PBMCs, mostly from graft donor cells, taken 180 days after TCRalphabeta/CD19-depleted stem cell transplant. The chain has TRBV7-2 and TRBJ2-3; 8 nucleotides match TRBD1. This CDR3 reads CASSPPDRGKQYF. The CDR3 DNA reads TGTGCCAGCAGCCCCCCCGACAGGGGCAAGCAGTATTTT.